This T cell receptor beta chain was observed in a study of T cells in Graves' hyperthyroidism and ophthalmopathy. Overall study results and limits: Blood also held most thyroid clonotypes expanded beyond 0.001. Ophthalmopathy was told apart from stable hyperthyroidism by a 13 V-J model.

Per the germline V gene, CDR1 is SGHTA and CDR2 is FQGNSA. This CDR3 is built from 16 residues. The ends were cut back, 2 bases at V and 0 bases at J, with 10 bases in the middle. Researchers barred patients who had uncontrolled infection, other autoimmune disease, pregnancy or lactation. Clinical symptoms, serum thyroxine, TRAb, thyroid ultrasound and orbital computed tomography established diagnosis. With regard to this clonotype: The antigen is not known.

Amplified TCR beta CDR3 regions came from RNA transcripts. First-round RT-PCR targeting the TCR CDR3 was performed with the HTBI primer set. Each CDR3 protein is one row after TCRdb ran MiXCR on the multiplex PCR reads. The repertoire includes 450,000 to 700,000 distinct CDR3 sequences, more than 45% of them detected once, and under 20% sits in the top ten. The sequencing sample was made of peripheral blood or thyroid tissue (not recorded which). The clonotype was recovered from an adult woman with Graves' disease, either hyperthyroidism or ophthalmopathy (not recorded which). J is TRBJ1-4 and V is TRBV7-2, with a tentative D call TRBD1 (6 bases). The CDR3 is CASSLRQAATNEKLFF. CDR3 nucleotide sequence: TGTGCCAGCAGCTTAAGACAGGCCGCAACTAATGAAAAACTGTTTTTT.